The rows below give T cell receptor beta chains drawn from one sample of a study of T cells in localized non-small cell lung cancer. Profiling relied on immunoSEQ multiplex PCR, and the TCRdb table lists in-frame clones only, not all of them. The data contain tens of thousands of clones, roughly 91% of them singletons. Sequenced material: peripheral blood, taken before any cancer treatment. The receptor source for this set is a woman aged 40-69 years with stage I squamous cell lung carcinoma. Both conserved end residues are part of each CDR3. Fields, in order: J gene, clone size, D gene, V gene, CDR3 protein, CDR3 DNA. A D gene is named only where the DNA matches it firmly. Only part of the rows carry a size: once, few, many, or a class if the clone is expanded.

J gene: TRBJ2-1
clone size: once
D gene: TRBD1
V gene: TRBV4-1
CDR3 protein: CASSQGQGEGDEQFF
CDR3 DNA: TGCGCCAGCAGCCAAGGACAGGGGGAAGGCGATGAGCAGTTCTTC

J gene: TRBJ2-3
clone size: few
D gene: TRBD1
V gene: TRBV6-4
CDR3 protein: CASSGQGTDTQYF
CDR3 DNA: TGTGCCAGCAGTGGACAGGGGACAGATACGCAGTATTTT

J gene: TRBJ2-1
clone size: -
D gene: TRBD2
V gene: TRBV5-6
CDR3 protein: CASSSPGLAGNPRVGQFF
CDR3 DNA: TGTGCCAGCAGCTCACCCGGACTAGCGGGGAACCCACGGGTTGGGCAGTTCTTC

J gene: TRBJ1-1
clone size: -
D gene: -
V gene: TRBV28
CDR3 protein: CASSFQVGAEAFF
CDR3 DNA: TGTGCCAGCAGTTTTCAGGTGGGCGCTGAAGCTTTCTTT

J gene: TRBJ1-4
clone size: -
D gene: TRBD1
V gene: TRBV6-1
CDR3 protein: CASSEFGTGNEKLFF
CDR3 DNA: TGTGCCAGCAGTGAATTTGGGACAGGGAATGAAAAACTGTTTTTT

J gene: TRBJ1-4
clone size: -
D gene: -
V gene: TRBV10-3
CDR3 protein: CAISEDGENEKLFF
CDR3 DNA: TGTGCCATCAGTGAGGACGGGGAGAATGAAAAACTGTTTTTT

J gene: TRBJ2-2
clone size: -
D gene: -
V gene: TRBV12-5
CDR3 protein: CASGPDLGGELFF
CDR3 DNA: TGTGCTAGTGGTCCGGACCTAGGAGGGGAGTTGTTTTTT

J gene: TRBJ1-5
clone size: -
D gene: -
V gene: TRBV19
CDR3 protein: CASSIKAAYSNQPQHF
CDR3 DNA: TGTGCCAGTAGTATTAAGGCAGCTTATAGCAATCAGCCCCAGCATTTT

J gene: TRBJ2-3
clone size: few
D gene: -
V gene: TRBV7-3
CDR3 protein: CASSLTRGRTDTQYF
CDR3 DNA: TGTGCCAGCAGCTTAACTCGGGGGCGCACAGATACGCAGTATTTT

J gene: TRBJ1-1
clone size: few
D gene: TRBD1
V gene: TRBV10-3
CDR3 protein: CAISDHRGPGTEAFF
CDR3 DNA: TGTGCCATCAGTGACCACAGGGGGCCAGGGACTGAAGCTTTCTTT

J gene: TRBJ1-1
clone size: -
D gene: -
V gene: TRBV5-4
CDR3 protein: CASSLDSLSYTEAFF
CDR3 DNA: TGTGCCAGCAGCCTTGACAGTTTATCCTACACTGAAGCTTTCTTT

J gene: TRBJ1-5
clone size: -
D gene: -
V gene: TRBV2
CDR3 protein: CASNWDSRSNQPQHF
CDR3 DNA: TGTGCCAGCAACTGGGACTCACGGAGCAATCAGCCCCAGCATTTT

J gene: TRBJ2-5
clone size: -
D gene: -
V gene: TRBV27
CDR3 protein: CASSFAGAFQETQYF
CDR3 DNA: TGTGCCAGCAGTTTTGCAGGGGCCTTCCAAGAGACCCAGTACTTC

J gene: TRBJ2-2
clone size: once
D gene: TRBD1
V gene: TRBV7-2
CDR3 protein: CASRPTPGQLTNTGELFF
CDR3 DNA: TGTGCCAGCAGGCCAACACCGGGACAGCTAACGAACACCGGGGAGCTGTTTTTT

J gene: TRBJ1-1
clone size: -
D gene: -
V gene: TRBV29-1
CDR3 protein: CSVGVSSGTEAFF
CDR3 DNA: TGCAGCGTTGGGGTTTCAAGCGGCACTGAAGCTTTCTTT

J gene: TRBJ1-2
clone size: -
D gene: TRBD1
V gene: TRBV18
CDR3 protein: CASSQLRDSYGYTF
CDR3 DNA: TGTGCCAGCTCACAACTCCGGGACAGCTATGGCTACACCTTC

J gene: TRBJ2-1
clone size: -
D gene: TRBD2
V gene: TRBV4-2
CDR3 protein: CASSQDSSGGASEQFF
CDR3 DNA: TGTGCCAGCAGCCAAGATTCCAGCGGGGGGGCCTCTGAGCAGTTCTTC

J gene: TRBJ1-1
clone size: -
D gene: -
V gene: TRBV6-5
CDR3 protein: CASSYSTGSNTEAFF
CDR3 DNA: TGTGCCAGCAGTTACTCAACGGGGTCGAACACTGAAGCTTTCTTT

J gene: TRBJ2-3
clone size: -
D gene: -
V gene: TRBV10-3
CDR3 protein: CAISESPEDTQYF
CDR3 DNA: TGTGCCATCAGTGAGTCCCCGGAAGATACGCAGTATTTT

J gene: TRBJ2-1
clone size: -
D gene: -
V gene: TRBV5-1
CDR3 protein: CASSQRGARAYNEQFF
CDR3 DNA: TGCGCCAGCAGCCAAAGGGGGGCGAGGGCCTACAATGAGCAGTTCTTC

J gene: TRBJ1-2
clone size: -
D gene: -
V gene: TRBV7-3
CDR3 protein: CASSLTTRGGYTF
CDR3 DNA: TGTGCCAGCAGCTTAACGACCCGTGGCGGCTACACCTTC

J gene: TRBJ1-5
clone size: once
D gene: TRBD1
V gene: TRBV14
CDR3 protein: CASSQVYVGNRGLYSNQPQHF
CDR3 DNA: TGTGCCAGCAGCCAAGTCTACGTGGGGAACAGGGGACTCTATAGCAATCAGCCCCAGCATTTT

J gene: TRBJ1-2
clone size: -
D gene: -
V gene: TRBV19
CDR3 protein: CASSTGGLGYYGYTF
CDR3 DNA: TGTGCCAGTAGTACTGGCGGTTTGGGCTACTATGGCTACACCTTC

J gene: TRBJ2-3
clone size: -
D gene: TRBD2
V gene: TRBV4-1
CDR3 protein: CASSQEGASGGFTDTQYF
CDR3 DNA: TGCGCCAGCAGCCAAGAAGGGGCAAGCGGGGGGTTCACAGATACGCAGTATTTT

J gene: TRBJ1-1
clone size: -
D gene: TRBD1
V gene: TRBV7-9
CDR3 protein: CASSPTGGNTEAFF
CDR3 DNA: TGTGCCAGCAGCCCGACAGGGGGGAACACTGAAGCTTTCTTT

J gene: TRBJ2-5
clone size: -
D gene: -
V gene: TRBV6-1
CDR3 protein: CASSRDRQVETQYF
CDR3 DNA: TGTGCCAGCAGCCGAGACAGGCAGGTAGAGACCCAGTACTTC

J gene: TRBJ2-1
clone size: once
D gene: -
V gene: TRBV5-4
CDR3 protein: CASSSRRGQYNEQFF
CDR3 DNA: TGTGCCAGCAGCTCGCGGAGGGGGCAGTACAATGAGCAGTTCTTC

J gene: TRBJ1-3
clone size: -
D gene: -
V gene: TRBV18
CDR3 protein: CASSPMIAADAGNTIYF
CDR3 DNA: TGTGCCAGCTCACCAATGATCGCAGCCGACGCTGGAAACACCATATATTTT

J gene: TRBJ2-2
clone size: -
D gene: -
V gene: TRBV6-5
CDR3 protein: CASRLAIQTGELFF
CDR3 DNA: TGTGCCAGCAGACTTGCTATCCAGACCGGGGAGCTGTTTTTT

J gene: TRBJ2-5
clone size: -
D gene: TRBD1
V gene: TRBV5-1
CDR3 protein: CASSLAGQRETQYF
CDR3 DNA: TGCGCCAGCAGCTTGGCGGGACAGAGAGAGACCCAGTACTTC

J gene: TRBJ1-6
clone size: -
D gene: -
V gene: TRBV10-1
CDR3 protein: CASSAGDSPLHF
CDR3 DNA: TGCGCCAGCAGTGCGGGGGATTCACCCCTCCACTTT

J gene: TRBJ1-2
clone size: once
D gene: -
V gene: TRBV7-9
CDR3 protein: CASSLARDYGYTF
CDR3 DNA: TGTGCCAGCAGCTTGGCGAGAGACTATGGCTACACCTTC

J gene: TRBJ1-2
clone size: -
D gene: TRBD1
V gene: TRBV18
CDR3 protein: CASSPPRQGGVYGYTF
CDR3 DNA: TGTGCCAGCTCACCACCGCGACAGGGGGGGGTCTATGGCTACACCTTC

J gene: TRBJ1-4
clone size: -
D gene: TRBD1
V gene: TRBV30
CDR3 protein: CAWRKRQGLNEKLFF
CDR3 DNA: TGTGCCTGGAGAAAGAGACAGGGCCTTAATGAAAAACTGTTTTTT